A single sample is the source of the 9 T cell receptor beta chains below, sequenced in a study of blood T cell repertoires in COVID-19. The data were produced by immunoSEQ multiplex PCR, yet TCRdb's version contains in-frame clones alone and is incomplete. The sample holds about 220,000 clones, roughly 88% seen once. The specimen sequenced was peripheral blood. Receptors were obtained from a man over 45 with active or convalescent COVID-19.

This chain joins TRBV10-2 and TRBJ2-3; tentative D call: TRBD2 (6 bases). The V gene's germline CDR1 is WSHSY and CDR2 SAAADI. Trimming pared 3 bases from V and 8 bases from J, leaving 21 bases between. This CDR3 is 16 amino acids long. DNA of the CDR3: TGCGCCAGCAGTGACAATGCGAGGACGGGGGACGCTACGCAGTATTTT. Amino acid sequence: CASSDNARTGDATQYF.

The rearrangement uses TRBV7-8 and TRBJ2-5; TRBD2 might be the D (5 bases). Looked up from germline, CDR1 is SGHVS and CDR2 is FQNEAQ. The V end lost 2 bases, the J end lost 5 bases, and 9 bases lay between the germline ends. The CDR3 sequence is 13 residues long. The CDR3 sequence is CASSLISGETQYF. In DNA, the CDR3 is TGTGCCAGCAGCTTAATCTCGGGGGAGACCCAGTACTTC.

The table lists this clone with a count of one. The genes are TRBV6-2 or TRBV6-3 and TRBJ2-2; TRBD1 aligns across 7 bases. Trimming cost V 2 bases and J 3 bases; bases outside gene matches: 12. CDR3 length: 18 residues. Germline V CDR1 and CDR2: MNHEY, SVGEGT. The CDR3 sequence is CASSYPRGPLGDTGELFF. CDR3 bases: TGTGCCAGCAGTTACCCTAGGGGGCCGCTGGGAGACACCGGGGAGCTGTTTTTT.

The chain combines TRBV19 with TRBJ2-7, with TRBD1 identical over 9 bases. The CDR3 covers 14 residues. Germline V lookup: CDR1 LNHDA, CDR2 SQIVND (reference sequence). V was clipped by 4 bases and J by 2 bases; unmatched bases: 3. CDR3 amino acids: CASSRDRAPYEQYF. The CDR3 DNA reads TGTGCCAGTAGTAGGGACAGGGCACCCTACGAGCAGTACTTC.

CDR3 amino acids: CASSLGGPSTDTQYF. Here the CDR3 DNA reads TGTGCCAGCAGCTTGGGTGGGCCAAGCACAGATACGCAGTATTTT. This sequence joins TRBV5-4 and TRBJ2-3, with D unresolved. The CDR3 length is 15 residues. The V gene lost 0 bases and the J gene lost 0 bases, with 8 bases spanning the gap. Germline lookup yields CDR1 SGHNT and CDR2 YYREEE (reference sequence).

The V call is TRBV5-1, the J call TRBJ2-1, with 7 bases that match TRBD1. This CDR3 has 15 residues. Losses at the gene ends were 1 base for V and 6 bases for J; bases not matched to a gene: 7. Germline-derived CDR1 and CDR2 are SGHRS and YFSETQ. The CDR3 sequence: CASSLTSTGFNEQFF. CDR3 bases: TGCGCCAGCAGCTTGACCTCGACAGGGTTCAATGAGCAGTTCTTC.

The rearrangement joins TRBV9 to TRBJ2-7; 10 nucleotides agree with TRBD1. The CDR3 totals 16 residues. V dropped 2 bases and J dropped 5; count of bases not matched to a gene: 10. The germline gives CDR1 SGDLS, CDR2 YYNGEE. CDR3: CASSVQTGQGSDEQYF. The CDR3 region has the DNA TGTGCCAGCAGCGTCCAGACGGGACAGGGGTCAGACGAGCAGTACTTC.

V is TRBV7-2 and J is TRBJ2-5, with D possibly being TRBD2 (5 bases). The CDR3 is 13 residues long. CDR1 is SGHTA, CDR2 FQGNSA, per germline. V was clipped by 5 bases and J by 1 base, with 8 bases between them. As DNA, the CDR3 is TGTGCCAGCAGCCCGGACTTCCAAGAGACCCAGTACTTC. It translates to CASSPDFQETQYF.

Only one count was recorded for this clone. The CDR3 coding sequence is TGTGCCAGCAGCCCCTTCAGGGTCCCTGGCTACACCTTC. Translating it yields CASSPFRVPGYTF. The chain links TRBV5-4 to TRBJ1-2, with TRBD1 as a possible D gene (5 bases). Germline CDR1 is SGHNT and CDR2 is YYREEE (reference sequence). Trimming shortened V by 4 bases and J by 7 bases, and 14 bases separated the two germline ends. The CDR3 is 13 residues long.